This TCR beta chain was sequenced during a study of memory CD4+ T cells and cytomegalovirus serostatus. On this clone: Its antigen is as yet unknown.

The V and J ends lost 4 bases and 7 bases, in that order; junction bases with no gene match: 14. CDR1 and CDR2 from the germline V gene are MNHEY and SMNVEV (reference sequence). The CDR3 is 16 amino acids. The sort gate was single viable CD3+CD4+CD8-CD45RO+ cells for memory CD4+ T cells. The study's findings and limits: Of 150 to 200 reported CMV TCRbeta sequences, some 67 were found in memory CD4+ repertoires.

In the original analysis: After removing out-of-frame reads, 2,204,828 distinct TCRbeta sequences remained. Sequenced by immunoSEQ multiplex PCR; TCRdb stores in-frame clones only, minus some. The DNA was the basis for D and trimming; V, J and clone size are from that table. The repertoire holds 40,000 to 55,000 clones, with about 78% as singletons. The receptor's source is an adult in good health and CMV-seronegative. The sample taken for sequencing was memory CD4+ T cells from blood. The chain recombines TRBV27 with TRBJ2-7; 9 positions agree with TRBD1. The CDR3 sequence is CASSSRAGTGSGEQYF. In nucleotides, the CDR3 is TGTGCCAGCAGTTCCCGCGCCGGGACAGGGTCGGGTGAGCAGTACTTC.